This record concerns one T cell receptor (beta chain) sequence. The target antigen is unknown. Primers for the PCR totalled 60 Vbeta and 13 Jbeta. Sequencing used immunoSEQ multiplex PCR; TCRdb keeps in-frame clones, though not all of them. The table shows about 160,000 clones, with 75% occurring only once. This entry comes from a study of cytomegalovirus exposure and HLA in healthy donors. Overall study context: From HLA-typed donors, an early data release held approximately 85 million unique TCRs.

Study-level results: The study had only CMV serostatus as immune exposure information. There were some public TCRs occurring in many donors, but most TCR sequences were rare.

Per the germline V gene, CDR1 is SGDLS and CDR2 is YYNGEE. The CDR3 has 15 amino acids. Trimming left V 0 bases short and J 0 bases short, with 10 bases between. This receptor was identified in a woman between 50 and 59 years old in good health and CMV-seropositive. Specimen: PBMCs. This chain connects TRBV9 to TRBJ2-7, with a tentative D call TRBD1 (5 bases). The CDR3 is CASSVAVGASYEQYF. CDR3 sequence (DNA): TGTGCCAGCAGCGTAGCAGTTGGGGCCTCCTACGAGCAGTACTTC.